This TCR beta chain was identified in a study of CD8 T cells in ankylosing spondylitis. Researchers built TCR beta libraries using quantitative 5'-RACE with molecular barcodes. TCRdb ran MiXCR on the 5' RACE reads and lists one entry per CDR3 protein. The data hold 750,000 to 850,000 distinct CDR3 sequences, with around 11% observed a single time. V lost 2 bases to trimming and J lost 1 base, with 8 bases between them. The CDR3 has 14 amino acids. Germline V gives CDR1 DFQATT, CDR2 SNEGSKA (reference sequence). About this clonotype: What it recognizes is unknown.

Study findings and constraints: The study identified a TCR beta motif of roughly eight highly homologous variants that appeared characteristic of ankylosing spondylitis blood.

The chain is built from TRBV20-1 and TRBJ2-2; D gene unclear. The sequencing input was blood, either unsorted or a sorted T cell fraction (not recorded which). This sequence originates from a male donor with ankylosing spondylitis. The CDR3 nucleotides are TGCAGTGCTAGACCGCGGCAGAACACCGGGGAGCTGTTTTTT. Its protein is CSARPRQNTGELFF.